These 23 T cell receptor beta chains originate from one sample sequenced in a study of shared clonotypes between healthy human individuals. Assay: immunoSEQ multiplex PCR; the TCRdb copy retains only in-frame clones and omits some. This table has roughly 2.1 million clones, roughly 91% appearing once. Naive CD8 isolation took CD45RO-negative cells positively selected for CCR7 and excluded terminally differentiated effector memory CD45RA+ cells. The sample taken for sequencing was naive CD8+ T cells from PBMCs. The receptors derive from a young man in good health. Some clones in this sample may be carry-over from other donors' samples.

The chain links TRBV9 to TRBJ2-7; no clear D. The CDR3 runs 14 residues. Germline V gives CDR1 SGDLS, CDR2 YYNGEE. The V end was cut by 2 bases, the J end by 6 bases, with 15 bases between. Here the CDR3 reads CASSVGPLVPEQYF. The CDR3 bases are TGTGCCAGCAGCGTCGGTCCTCTAGTCCCCGAGCAGTACTTC.

In its sample, this clone was seen once. This chain connects TRBV7-9 to TRBJ1-2, with a possible D match to TRBD1 (6 bases). The V and J ends lost 6 bases and 8 bases respectively, with 13 bases between them. Germline CDR1 is SEHNR and CDR2 is FQNEAQ (reference sequence). CDR3 size: 12 residues. The CDR3 here is CASSWDTAGYTF. The CDR3 DNA reads TGTGCCAGCAGTTGGGACACGGCGGGCTACACCTTC.

The CDR3 DNA sequence: TGTGCCAGCAGTGAACCTTTTACCCTTTACGAGCAGTACTTC. Its translation is CASSEPFTLYEQYF. The V and J genes are TRBV6-1 and TRBJ2-7; D not resolved. V lost 2 bases to trimming and J lost 4 bases, with 12 bases between them. CDR1 MNHNS and CDR2 SASEGT come from the germline V gene. This CDR3 region has 14 residues.

The chain carries TRBV11-2 and TRBJ2-7; TRBD1 aligns across 10 bases. Germline V gene sequence: CDR1 SGHAT, CDR2 FQNNGV. Losses at the gene ends were 5 bases for V and 5 bases for J; bases not matched to a gene: 15. This CDR3 comprises 17 residues. The CDR3 DNA reads as TGTGCCAGCAGCCCCCGTATCGCGGGACAGGGGTTCAACGAGCAGTACTTC. Its protein is CASSPRIAGQGFNEQYF.

This clone has a single count. The rearrangement joins TRBV6-5 to TRBJ2-5; 8 bases are a match to TRBD1. The length of the CDR3 is 15 residues. Trimming at V came to 6 bases and at J to 1 base, leaving 7 bases not matched to a gene. The germline V gene has CDR1 MNHEY and CDR2 SVGAGI. DNA for the CDR3: TGTGCCAGCAGCCGAGGACAGGGCGGCCAAGAGACCCAGTACTTC. This sequence encodes CASSRGQGGQETQYF.

The CDR3, as DNA: TGTGCCAGCAGCGAGTCCGGGACAGCTGCCTACGAGCAGTACTTC. It translates to CASSESGTAAYEQYF. The chain employs TRBV9 and TRBJ2-7, with 7 bases identical to TRBD1. The CDR3 is 15 residues long. Germline trimming cut 3 bases from V and 2 bases from J; bases unmatched to any gene: 8. The germline V gene encodes CDR1 SGDLS and CDR2 YYNGEE.

The chain couples TRBV11-2 to TRBJ2-1; D perhaps matches TRBD2 (6 bases). This CDR3 region has 13 residues. V was cut by 5 bases and J by 10 bases, with 15 bases left in between. CDR1 is SGHAT and CDR2 is FQNNGV in the germline V gene. The CDR3 region is CASSPTTRAEQFF. The CDR3 DNA reads as TGTGCCAGCAGCCCTACGACTAGGGCCGAGCAGTTCTTC.

The sample holds a few counts of this clone. Distinct nucleotide sequences in the sample also encode this CDR3. The V and J genes are TRBV6-5 and TRBJ1-1; no reliable D call. Germline V lookup: CDR1 MNHEY, CDR2 SVGAGI. This CDR3 has 13 amino acids. Trimming shortened V by 6 bases and J by 2 bases, and 10 bases separated the two germline ends. CDR3 nucleotides: TGTGCCAGCAGACGCGGGGAAAACACTGAAGCTTTCTTT. It encodes CASRRGENTEAFF.

The chain carries TRBV2 and TRBJ1-2, with 11 positions matching TRBD1. The CDR3 spans 18 residues. The trim removed 10 bases at V and 2 bases at J, leaving 18 bases unmatched. CDR1 and CDR2 (germline): SNHLY, FYNNEI. CDR3 sequence (DNA): TGTGCCATCCTAACCCAACCGGGACAGGGGGATCGGAACTATGGCTACACCTTC. This gives the protein CAILTQPGQGDRNYGYTF.

The V gene is TRBV4-1, the J gene TRBJ2-2; D unclear. CDR3 size: 13 residues. Germline V lookup: CDR1 MGHRA, CDR2 YSYEKL. Deletions cut 8 bases from V and 0 bases from J, with 7 bases between. The CDR3: CASGRANTGELFF. For the CDR3, the DNA is TGCGCCAGCGGCAGAGCGAACACCGGGGAGCTGTTTTTT.

V gene TRBV15 combines with J gene TRBJ2-7; D uncertain. Germline V gene sequence: CDR1 LNHNV, CDR2 YYDKDF (reference sequence). This CDR3 has 12 amino acids. The V and J ends lost 9 bases and 2 bases respectively, with 11 bases between them. The CDR3 region has the DNA TGTGCCACGCGTGACCCGCCCTACGAGCAGTACTTC. Its protein is CATRDPPYEQYF.

The chain combines TRBV7-9 with TRBJ2-1; 12 bases map to TRBD2. The CDR3 runs 16 residues. Germline V gene sequence: CDR1 SEHNR, CDR2 FQNEAQ (reference sequence). V lost 3 bases to trimming and J lost 9 bases; unmatched junction nucleotides: 9. CDR3 sequence reads: CASSFQTSGSWGEQFF. Written as DNA, the CDR3 is TGTGCCAGCAGCTTTCAGACTAGCGGGAGTTGGGGTGAGCAGTTCTTC.

The chain carries TRBV5-1 and TRBJ1-1; no clear D gene. V lost 1 base and J 1 base, leaving 8 bases between the germline ends. This CDR3 has 14 residues. The germline V gene has CDR1 SGHRS and CDR2 YFSETQ. The CDR3 here is CASSLKAGNTEAFF. DNA for the CDR3: TGCGCCAGCAGCTTGAAGGCAGGGAACACTGAAGCTTTCTTT.

This chain links TRBV11-2 with TRBJ2-7; D is unclear. Per germline, CDR1 SGHAT and CDR2 FQNNGV. The CDR3 has 12 residues. The ends were cut back, 1 base at V and 6 bases at J, with 7 bases in the middle. Here the CDR3 reads CASSLGWGEQYF. The CDR3 region has the DNA TGTGCCAGCAGCTTAGGGTGGGGCGAGCAGTACTTC.

The chain has TRBV28 and TRBJ2-7, with D possibly matching TRBD1 (5 bases). The germline gives CDR1 MDHEN, CDR2 SYDVKM. Deletions cut 1 base from V and 4 bases from J, with 14 bases between. The CDR3 has 15 residues. CDR3 protein: CASSLSPVGPYEQYF. CDR3 nucleotides: TGTGCCAGCAGTTTATCCCCGGTGGGGCCGTACGAGCAGTACTTC.

V gene TRBV2 combines with J gene TRBJ2-5; 8 bases map to TRBD2. The V and J ends lost 8 bases and 5 bases, in that order; junction bases with no gene match: 7. Germline V gene lookup returns CDR1 SNHLY and CDR2 FYNNEI. This CDR3 is 13 amino acids long. The CDR3 DNA sequence: TGTGCCAGCTGCGCGGGAGGTGGCGAGACCCAGTACTTC. This translates into CASCAGGGETQYF.

The chain uses TRBV6-5 and TRBJ2-5; D may match TRBD1 or TRBD2 (6 bases each). The V gene lost 1 base and the J gene lost 5 bases, with 11 bases spanning the gap. Germline V gene sequence: CDR1 MNHEY, CDR2 SVGAGI. CDR3 length: 14 amino acids. The CDR3 nucleotides read TGTGCCAGCAGTTACTTGGGGGGCCGGGAGACCCAGTACTTC. It encodes CASSYLGGRETQYF.

This sequence joins TRBV6-6 and TRBJ2-7; D is undetermined. Trimming left V 1 base short and J 5 bases short, with 15 bases between. Germline V gene data show CDR1 as MNHNY and CDR2 as SVGAGI (reference sequence). The CDR3 totals 15 residues. The CDR3 loop reads CASSYFVPPHNEQYF. The CDR3 DNA is TGTGCCAGCAGTTACTTTGTGCCTCCCCATAACGAGCAGTACTTC.

The chain is built from TRBV7-6 and TRBJ1-2; D perhaps matches TRBD1 (5 bases). V was trimmed by 1 base and J by 6 bases, leaving 9 bases between them. The CDR3 is 13 residues long. CDR1 and CDR2 from the germline V gene are SGHVS and FNYEAQ. The CDR3 DNA reads TGTGCCAGCAGCTTAGGGGGGACGAATGGCTACACCTTC. The encoded protein is CASSLGGTNGYTF. Drawing the rest from reference TRBV7-6 and TRBJ1-2, the complete variable domain is GAGVSQSPRYKVTKRGQDVALRCDPISGHVSLYWYRQALGQGPEFLTYFNYEAQQDKSGLPNDRFSAERPEGSISTLTIQRTEQRDSAMYRCASSLGGTNGYTFGSGTRLTVV.

The CDR3 nucleotides read TGTGCCAGCAGTGACTCCACCGGACTAGCGGGAGGGCCAGAAGGGGAGCAGTACTTC. As protein: CASSDSTGLAGGPEGEQYF. The chain is built from TRBV6-4 and TRBJ2-7, with 15 bases identical to TRBD2. Per the germline V gene, CDR1 is MRHNA and CDR2 is SNTAGT. This CDR3 comprises 19 residues. The V segment lost 0 bases and the J segment 7 bases; nucleotides outside the gene matches: 13.

The chain joins TRBV5-1 to TRBJ1-1; 10 bases map to TRBD1. This CDR3 region has 16 residues. The germline V gene has CDR1 SGHRS and CDR2 YFSETQ. With 2 bases clipped from V and 4 bases from J, the junction kept 8 bases outside the gene matches. The chain's CDR3 is CASSLYDRGLSTEAFF. Here the CDR3 DNA reads TGCGCCAGCAGCTTATATGACAGGGGGCTGAGCACTGAAGCTTTCTTT. Variable domain in full (rest from reference TRBV5-1 and TRBJ1-1): KAGVTQTPRYLIKTRGQQVTLSCSPISGHRSVSWYQQTPGQGLQFLFEYFSETQRNKGNFPGRFSGRQFSNSRSEMNVSTLELGDSALYLCASSLYDRGLSTEAFFGQGTRLTVV.

This chain connects TRBV27 to TRBJ2-1, with D possibly matching TRBD2 (6 bases). The CDR3 runs to 13 residues. V lost 2 bases and J 10 bases, leaving 12 bases between the germline ends. CDR1 and CDR2 from the germline V gene are MNHEY and SMNVEV (reference sequence). CDR3 amino acids: CASSLGASVEQFF. CDR3 sequence (DNA): TGTGCCAGCAGTTTAGGCGCTAGCGTCGAGCAGTTCTTC.

The chain combines TRBV7-9 with TRBJ2-4, with D perhaps TRBD1 or TRBD2 (5 bases each). The length of the CDR3 is 17 residues. The ends were cut back, 7 bases at V and 7 bases at J, with 26 bases in the middle. Germline V gene data show CDR1 as SEHNR and CDR2 as FQNEAQ (reference sequence). For the CDR3, the DNA is TGTGCCAGCAACCCCCCCCCACAGGAGGCTTTCGATAACATTCAGTACTTC. Translated, it gives CASNPPPQEAFDNIQYF.